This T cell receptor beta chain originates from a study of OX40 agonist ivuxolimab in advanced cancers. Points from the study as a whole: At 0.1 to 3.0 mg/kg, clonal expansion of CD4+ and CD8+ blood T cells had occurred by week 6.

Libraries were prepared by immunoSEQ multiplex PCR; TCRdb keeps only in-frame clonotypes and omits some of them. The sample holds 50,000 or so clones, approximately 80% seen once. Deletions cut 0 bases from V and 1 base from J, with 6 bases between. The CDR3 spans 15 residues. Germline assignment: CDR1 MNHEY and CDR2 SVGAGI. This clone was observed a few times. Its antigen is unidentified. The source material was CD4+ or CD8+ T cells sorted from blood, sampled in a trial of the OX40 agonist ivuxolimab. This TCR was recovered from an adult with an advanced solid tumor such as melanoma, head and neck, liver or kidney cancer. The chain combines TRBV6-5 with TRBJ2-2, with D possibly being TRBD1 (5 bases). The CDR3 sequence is CASSYSGQNTGELFF. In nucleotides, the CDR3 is TGTGCCAGCAGTTACTCTGGACAGAACACCGGGGAGCTGTTTTTT.